This TCR beta chain is drawn from a study of vaccination effects on CD4 cells after COVID-19. Study-level findings and limits: At late timepoints after vaccination, vaccine- and infection-induced clones shrank markedly.

Repertoires were generated with immunoSEQ multiplex PCR, while TCRdb's copy carries only in-frame clones and drops some. Of over 8,000 clones in the sample, around 79% were seen once. Germline V lookup: CDR1 LGHDT, CDR2 YNNKEL (reference sequence). Trimming cost V 4 bases and J 6 bases, with 13 bases left between them. The CDR3 spans 14 residues. Before sequencing took place, the ViraFEST assay used viral peptide pools to expand antigen-specific CD4+ T cells. Cells that had been cultured for less than eleven days were the source of isolated CD4+ T cells. Vaccinated participants had no history of SARS-CoV-2 infection and tested negative for nucleocapsid antibodies. Cultures received IL-2 medium that replaced half the medium on days 3 and 7. On this clone itself: Its antigen is as yet unknown.

This sample comprised CD4+ T cells from PBMCs cultured with HCoV-229E spike peptides, obtained before COVID-19 vaccination. The clonotype was recovered from a human donor who received a COVID-19 vaccine. This chain links TRBV3-1 (or the pseudogene TRBV3-2) with TRBJ2-1; D tentatively reads TRBD1 or TRBD2 (5 bases each). CDR3 protein: CASSPGPSSNEQFF. The CDR3 DNA reads TGTGCCAGCAGCCCGGGGCCTTCTTCCAATGAGCAGTTCTTC.